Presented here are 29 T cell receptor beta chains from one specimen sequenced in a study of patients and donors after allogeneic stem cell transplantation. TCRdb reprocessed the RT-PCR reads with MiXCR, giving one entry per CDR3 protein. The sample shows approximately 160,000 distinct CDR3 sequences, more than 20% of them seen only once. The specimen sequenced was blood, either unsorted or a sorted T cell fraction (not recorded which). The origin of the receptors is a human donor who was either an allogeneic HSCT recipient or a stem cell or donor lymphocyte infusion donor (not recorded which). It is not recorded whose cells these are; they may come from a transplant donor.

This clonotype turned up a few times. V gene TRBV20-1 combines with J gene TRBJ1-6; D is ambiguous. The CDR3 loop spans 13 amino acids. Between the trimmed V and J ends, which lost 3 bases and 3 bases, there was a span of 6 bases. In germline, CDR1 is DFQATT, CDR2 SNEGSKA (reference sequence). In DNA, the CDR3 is TGCAGTGCTAGGCGGGACTATAATTCACCCCTCCACTTT. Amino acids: CSARRDYNSPLHF.

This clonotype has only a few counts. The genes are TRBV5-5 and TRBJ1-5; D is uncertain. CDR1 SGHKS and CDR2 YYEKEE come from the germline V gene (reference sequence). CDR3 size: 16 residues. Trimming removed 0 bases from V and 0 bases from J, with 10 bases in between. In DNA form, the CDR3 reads TGTGCCAGCAGCTTGGGTCCGGGCCTTAGCAATCAGCCCCAGCATTTT. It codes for CASSLGPGLSNQPQHF. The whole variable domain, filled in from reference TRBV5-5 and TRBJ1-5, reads DAGVTQSPTHLIKTRGQQVTLRCSPISGHKSVSWYQQVLGQGPQFIFQYYEKEERGRGNFPDRFSARQFPNYSSELNVNALLLGDSALYLCASSLGPGLSNQPQHFGDGTRLSIL.

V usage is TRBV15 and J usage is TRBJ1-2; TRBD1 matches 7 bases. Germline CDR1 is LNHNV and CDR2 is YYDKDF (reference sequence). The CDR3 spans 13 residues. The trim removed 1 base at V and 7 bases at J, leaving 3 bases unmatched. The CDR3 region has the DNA TGTGCCACCAGCAGAGGACAGGGATTTGGCTACACCTTC. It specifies CATSRGQGFGYTF.

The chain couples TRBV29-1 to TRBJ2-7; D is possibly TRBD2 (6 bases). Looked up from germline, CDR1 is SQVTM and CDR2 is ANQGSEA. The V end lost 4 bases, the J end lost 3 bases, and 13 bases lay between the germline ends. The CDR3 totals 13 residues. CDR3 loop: CSVVELGLYEQYF. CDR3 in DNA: TGCAGCGTTGTCGAGTTGGGACTCTACGAGCAGTACTTC.

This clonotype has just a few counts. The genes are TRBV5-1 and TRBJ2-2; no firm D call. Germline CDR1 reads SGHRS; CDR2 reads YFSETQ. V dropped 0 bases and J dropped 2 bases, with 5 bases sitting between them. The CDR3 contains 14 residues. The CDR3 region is CASSLEYNTGELFF. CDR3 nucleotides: TGCGCCAGCAGCTTGGAGTATAACACCGGGGAGCTGTTTTTT.

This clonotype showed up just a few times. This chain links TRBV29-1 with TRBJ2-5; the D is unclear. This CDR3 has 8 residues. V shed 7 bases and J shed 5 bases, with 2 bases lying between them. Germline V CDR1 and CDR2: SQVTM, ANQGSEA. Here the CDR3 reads CSDETQYF. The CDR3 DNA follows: TGCAGCGACGAGACCCAGTACTTC.

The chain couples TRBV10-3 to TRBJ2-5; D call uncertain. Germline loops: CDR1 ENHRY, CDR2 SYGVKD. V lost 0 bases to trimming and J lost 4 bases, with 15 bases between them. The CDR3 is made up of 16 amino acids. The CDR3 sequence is CAISESTSRKGETQYF. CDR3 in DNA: TGTGCCATCAGTGAGTCGACCTCACGGAAAGGAGAGACCCAGTACTTC.

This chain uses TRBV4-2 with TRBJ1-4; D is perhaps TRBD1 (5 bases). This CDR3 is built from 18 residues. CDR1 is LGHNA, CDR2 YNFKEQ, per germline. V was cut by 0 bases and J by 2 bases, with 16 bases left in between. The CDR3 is CASSQDVGVQGTNEKLFF. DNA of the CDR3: TGTGCCAGCAGCCAAGATGTGGGGGTCCAGGGCACTAATGAAAAACTGTTTTTT.

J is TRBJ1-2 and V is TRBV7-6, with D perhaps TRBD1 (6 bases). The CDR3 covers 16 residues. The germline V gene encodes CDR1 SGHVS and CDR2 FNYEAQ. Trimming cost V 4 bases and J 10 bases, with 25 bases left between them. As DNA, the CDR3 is TGTGCCAGCAGCTCGGAGACTCACAGAAGGGACACCTACTACACCTTC. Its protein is CASSSETHRRDTYYTF.

Here the CDR3 DNA reads TGTGCCTGGAGTGCTGACCAGAACACTGAAGCTTTCTTT. As protein: CAWSADQNTEAFF. The genes are TRBV30 and TRBJ1-1; no reliable D call. The germline CDR1 and CDR2 sequences are GTSNPN and SVGIG (reference sequence). V dropped 1 base and J dropped 1 base, with 7 bases sitting between them. This CDR3 comprises 13 residues.

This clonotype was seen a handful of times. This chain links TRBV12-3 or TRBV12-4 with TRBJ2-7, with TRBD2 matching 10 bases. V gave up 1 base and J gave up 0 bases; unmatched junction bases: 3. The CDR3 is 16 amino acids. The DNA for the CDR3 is TGTGCCAGCAGTTTAGACGGGACTAGCGTCTCCTACGAGCAGTACTTC. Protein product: CASSLDGTSVSYEQYF.

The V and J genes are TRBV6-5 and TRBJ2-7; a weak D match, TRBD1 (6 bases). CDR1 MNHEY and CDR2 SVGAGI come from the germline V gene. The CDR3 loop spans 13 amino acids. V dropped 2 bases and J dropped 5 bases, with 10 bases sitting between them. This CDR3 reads CASSYDRLDEQYF. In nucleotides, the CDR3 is TGTGCCAGCAGTTACGACAGGCTCGACGAGCAGTACTTC.

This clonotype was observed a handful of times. The DNA of the CDR3 is TGCAGCGTTGAACAGGGGGCCTACGAGCAGTACTTC. Amino acid sequence: CSVEQGAYEQYF. The chain carries TRBV29-1 and TRBJ2-7; 7 bases line up with TRBD1. V trimming: 2 bases; J trimming: 2 bases; junction bases outside the gene matches: 0. Germline loops: CDR1 SQVTM, CDR2 ANQGSEA. The CDR3 is made up of 12 amino acids.

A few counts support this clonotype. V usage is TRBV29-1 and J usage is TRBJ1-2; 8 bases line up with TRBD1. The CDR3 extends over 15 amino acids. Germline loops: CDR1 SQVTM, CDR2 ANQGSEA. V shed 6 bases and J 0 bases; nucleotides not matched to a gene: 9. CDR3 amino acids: CSVLGTGPSNYGYTF. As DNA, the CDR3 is TGCAGCGTCCTCGGGACAGGACCATCTAACTATGGCTACACCTTC.

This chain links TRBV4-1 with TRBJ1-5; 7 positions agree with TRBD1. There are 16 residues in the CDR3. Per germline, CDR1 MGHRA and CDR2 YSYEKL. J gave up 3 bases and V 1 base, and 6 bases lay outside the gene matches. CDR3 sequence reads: CASSQGVGGFNQPQHF. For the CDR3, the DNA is TGCGCCAGCAGCCAAGGCGTAGGGGGCTTCAATCAGCCCCAGCATTTT.

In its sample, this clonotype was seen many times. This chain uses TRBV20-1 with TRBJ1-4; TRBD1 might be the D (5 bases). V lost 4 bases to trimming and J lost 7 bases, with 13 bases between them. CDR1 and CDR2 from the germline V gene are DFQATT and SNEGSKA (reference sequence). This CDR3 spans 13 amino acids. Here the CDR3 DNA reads TGCAGTGCTACGACAGTAACCGGTGAAAAACTGTTTTTT. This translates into CSATTVTGEKLFF.

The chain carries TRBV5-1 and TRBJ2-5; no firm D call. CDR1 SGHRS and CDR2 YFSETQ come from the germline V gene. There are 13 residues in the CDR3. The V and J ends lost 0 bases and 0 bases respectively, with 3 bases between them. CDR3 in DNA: TGCGCCAGCAGCTTGGCGAACCAAGAGACCCAGTACTTC. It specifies CASSLANQETQYF.

The CDR3 DNA reads as TGCAGTGCTAGCTACCAGGGGAGAGATACGCAGTATTTT. It translates to CSASYQGRDTQYF. V usage is TRBV20-1 and J usage is TRBJ2-3; D might be TRBD1 (6 bases). V gave up 3 bases and J gave up 5 bases, with 12 bases separating them. Germline V gene lookup returns CDR1 DFQATT and CDR2 SNEGSKA (reference sequence). The CDR3 totals 13 residues.

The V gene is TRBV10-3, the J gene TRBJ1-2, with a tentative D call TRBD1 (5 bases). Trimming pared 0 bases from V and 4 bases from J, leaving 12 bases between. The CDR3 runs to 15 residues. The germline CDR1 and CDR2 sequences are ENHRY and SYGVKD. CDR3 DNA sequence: TGTGCCATCAGTGAGTCGGTGGCCAGGGTCTATGGCTACACCTTC. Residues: CAISESVARVYGYTF.

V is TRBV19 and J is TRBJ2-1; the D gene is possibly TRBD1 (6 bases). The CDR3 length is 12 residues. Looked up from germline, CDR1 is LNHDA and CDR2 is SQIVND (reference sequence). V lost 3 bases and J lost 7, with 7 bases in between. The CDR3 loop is CASSIRGNEQFF. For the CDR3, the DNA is TGTGCCAGTAGTATCAGGGGTAATGAGCAGTTCTTC.

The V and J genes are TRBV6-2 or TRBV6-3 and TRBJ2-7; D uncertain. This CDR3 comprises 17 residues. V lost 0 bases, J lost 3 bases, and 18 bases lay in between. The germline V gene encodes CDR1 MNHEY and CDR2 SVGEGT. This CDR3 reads CASSYSINSRFNYEQYF. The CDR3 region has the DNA TGTGCCAGCAGTTACTCCATTAACAGCAGGTTCAACTACGAGCAGTACTTC.

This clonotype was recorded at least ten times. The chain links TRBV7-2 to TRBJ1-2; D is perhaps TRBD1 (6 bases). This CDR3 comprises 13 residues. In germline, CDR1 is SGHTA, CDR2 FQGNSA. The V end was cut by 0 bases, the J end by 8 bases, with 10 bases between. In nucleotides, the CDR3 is TGTGCCAGCAGCTTAGCGCGACAGGAAGGCTACACCTTC. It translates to CASSLARQEGYTF.

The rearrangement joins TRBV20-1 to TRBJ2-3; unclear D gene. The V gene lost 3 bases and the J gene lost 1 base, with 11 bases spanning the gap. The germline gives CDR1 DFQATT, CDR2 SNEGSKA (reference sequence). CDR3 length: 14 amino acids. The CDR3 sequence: CSARPYTGTDTQYF. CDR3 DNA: TGCAGTGCTAGGCCTTATACTGGCACAGATACGCAGTATTTT.

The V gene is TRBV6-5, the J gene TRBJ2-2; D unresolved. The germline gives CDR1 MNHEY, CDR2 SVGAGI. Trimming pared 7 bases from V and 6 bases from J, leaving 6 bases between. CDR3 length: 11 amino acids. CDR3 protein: CASNCSGELFF. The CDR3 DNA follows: TGTGCCAGCAATTGCTCCGGGGAGCTGTTTTTT.

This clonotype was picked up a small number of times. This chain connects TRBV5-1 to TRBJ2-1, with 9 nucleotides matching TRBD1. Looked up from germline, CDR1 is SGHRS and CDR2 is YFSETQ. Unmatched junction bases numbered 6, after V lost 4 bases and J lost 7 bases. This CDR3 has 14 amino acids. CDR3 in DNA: TGCGCCAGCAGCCACCGGGACAGGGTGAATGAGCAGTTCTTC. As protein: CASSHRDRVNEQFF.

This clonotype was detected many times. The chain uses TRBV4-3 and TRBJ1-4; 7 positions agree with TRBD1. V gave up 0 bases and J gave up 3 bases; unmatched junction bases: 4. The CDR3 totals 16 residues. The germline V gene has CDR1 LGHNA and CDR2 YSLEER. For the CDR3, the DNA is TGCGCCAGCAGCCAAGAGTACCAGGGGGCTAATGAAAAACTGTTTTTT. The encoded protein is CASSQEYQGANEKLFF.

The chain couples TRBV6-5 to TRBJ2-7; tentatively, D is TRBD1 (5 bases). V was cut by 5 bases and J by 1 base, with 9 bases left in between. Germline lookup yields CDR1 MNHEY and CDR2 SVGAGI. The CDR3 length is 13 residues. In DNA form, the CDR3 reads TGTGCCAGCAGTGCGACAGATTCCTACGAGCAGTACTTC. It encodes CASSATDSYEQYF.

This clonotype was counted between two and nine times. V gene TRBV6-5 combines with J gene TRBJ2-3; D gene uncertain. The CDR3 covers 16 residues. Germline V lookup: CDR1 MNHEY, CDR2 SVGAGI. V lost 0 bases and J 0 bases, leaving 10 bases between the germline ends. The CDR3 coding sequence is TGTGCCAGCAGTTACTCAGCTCTACCTAGCACAGATACGCAGTATTTT. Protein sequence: CASSYSALPSTDTQYF.

The CDR3 DNA is TGCAGTGTGTCGGGGGTGATCACCTACGAGCAGTACTTC. As protein: CSVSGVITYEQYF. This sequence joins TRBV20-1 and TRBJ2-7; tentatively, D is TRBD2 (6 bases). This CDR3 region has 13 residues. Germline-derived CDR1 and CDR2 are DFQATT and SNEGSKA (reference sequence). Trimming removed 7 bases from V and 2 bases from J, with 15 bases in between.